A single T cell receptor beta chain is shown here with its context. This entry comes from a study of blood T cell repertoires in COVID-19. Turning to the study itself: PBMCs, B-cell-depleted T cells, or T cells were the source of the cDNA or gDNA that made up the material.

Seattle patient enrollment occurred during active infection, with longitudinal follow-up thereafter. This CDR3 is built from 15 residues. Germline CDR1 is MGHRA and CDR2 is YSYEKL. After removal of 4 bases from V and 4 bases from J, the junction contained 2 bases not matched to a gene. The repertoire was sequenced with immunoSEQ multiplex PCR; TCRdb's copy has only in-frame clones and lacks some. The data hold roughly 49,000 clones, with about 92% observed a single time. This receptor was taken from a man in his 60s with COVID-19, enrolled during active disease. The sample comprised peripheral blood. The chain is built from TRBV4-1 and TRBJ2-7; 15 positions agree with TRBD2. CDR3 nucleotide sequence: TGCGCCAGCAGCCTGGGGACTAGCGGGAGGTACGAGCAGTACTTC. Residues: CASSLGTSGRYEQYF.